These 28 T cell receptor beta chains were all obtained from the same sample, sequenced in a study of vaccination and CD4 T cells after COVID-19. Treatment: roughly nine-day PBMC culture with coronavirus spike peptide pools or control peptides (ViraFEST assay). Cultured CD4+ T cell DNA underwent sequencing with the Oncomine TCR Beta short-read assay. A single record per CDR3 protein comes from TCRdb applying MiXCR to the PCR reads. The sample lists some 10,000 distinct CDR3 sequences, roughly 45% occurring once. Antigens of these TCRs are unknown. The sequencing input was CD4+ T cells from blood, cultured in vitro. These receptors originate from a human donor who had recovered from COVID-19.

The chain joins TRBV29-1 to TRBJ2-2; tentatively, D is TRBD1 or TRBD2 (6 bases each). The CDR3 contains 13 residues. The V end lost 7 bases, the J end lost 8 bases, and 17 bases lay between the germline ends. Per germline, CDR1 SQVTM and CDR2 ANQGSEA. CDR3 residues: CSAAGHGTGELFF. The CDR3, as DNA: TGCAGCGCCGCGGGACACGGGACTGGGGAGCTGTTTTTT.

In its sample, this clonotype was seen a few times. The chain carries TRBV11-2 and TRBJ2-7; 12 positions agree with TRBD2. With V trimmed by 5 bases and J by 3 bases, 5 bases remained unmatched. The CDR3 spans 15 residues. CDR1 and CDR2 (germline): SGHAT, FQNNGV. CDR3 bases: TGTGCCAGCAGCCCCGGACTAGCGGGACTCTACGAGCAGTACTTC. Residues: CASSPGLAGLYEQYF.

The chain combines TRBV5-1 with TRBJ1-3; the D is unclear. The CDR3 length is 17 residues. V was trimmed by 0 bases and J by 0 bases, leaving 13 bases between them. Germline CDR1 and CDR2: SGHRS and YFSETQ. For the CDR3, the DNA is TGCGCCAGCAGCTTGGTTTTCCGGGAAAGCTCTGGAAACACCATATATTTT. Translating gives CASSLVFRESSGNTIYF.

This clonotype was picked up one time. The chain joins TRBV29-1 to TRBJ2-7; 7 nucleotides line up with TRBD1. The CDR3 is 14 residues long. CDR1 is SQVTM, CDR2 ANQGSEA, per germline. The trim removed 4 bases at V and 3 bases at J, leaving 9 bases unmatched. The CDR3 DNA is TGCAGCGTTGCCAGGACAGGAATATACTACGAGCAGTACTTC. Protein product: CSVARTGIYYEQYF.

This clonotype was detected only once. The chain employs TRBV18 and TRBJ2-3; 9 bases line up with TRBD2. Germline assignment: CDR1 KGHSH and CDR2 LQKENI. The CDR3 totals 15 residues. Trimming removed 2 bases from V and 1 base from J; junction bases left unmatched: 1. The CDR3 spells CASSPERGGTDTQYF. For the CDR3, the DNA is TGTGCCAGCTCACCAGAGCGGGGGGGCACAGATACGCAGTATTTT. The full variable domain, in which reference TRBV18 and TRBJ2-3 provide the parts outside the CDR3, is NAGVMQNPRHLVRRRGQEARLRCSPMKGHSHVYWYRQLPEEGLKFMVYLQKENIIDESGMPKERFSAEFPKEGPSILRIQQVVRGDSAAYFCASSPERGGTDTQYFGPGTRLTVL.

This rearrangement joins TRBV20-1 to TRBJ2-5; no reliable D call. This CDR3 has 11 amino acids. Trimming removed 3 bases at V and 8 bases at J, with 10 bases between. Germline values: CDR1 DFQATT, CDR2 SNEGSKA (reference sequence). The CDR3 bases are TGCAGTGCTAGGGAGCAAGGAACCCAGTACTTC. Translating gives CSAREQGTQYF.

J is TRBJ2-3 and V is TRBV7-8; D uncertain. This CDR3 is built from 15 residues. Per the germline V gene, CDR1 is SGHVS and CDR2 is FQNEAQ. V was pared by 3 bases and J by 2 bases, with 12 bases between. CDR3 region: CASSFSPDTTDTQYF. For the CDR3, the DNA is TGTGCCAGCAGCTTTTCTCCGGATACCACAGATACGCAGTATTTT.

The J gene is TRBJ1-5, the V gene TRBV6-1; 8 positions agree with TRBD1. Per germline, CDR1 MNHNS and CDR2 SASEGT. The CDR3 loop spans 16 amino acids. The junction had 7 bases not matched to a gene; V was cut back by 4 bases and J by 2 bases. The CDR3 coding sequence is TGTGCCAGCAGTGGAGAACAGGGGGGGGGCAATCAGCCCCAGCATTTT. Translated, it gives CASSGEQGGGNQPQHF.

CDR3 nucleotide sequence: TGTGCCAGCAGGGTCAGGGAGAACACCGGGGAGCTGTTTTTT. Translation: CASRVRENTGELFF. The gene calls are TRBV12-3 or TRBV12-4 and TRBJ2-2, with D tentatively TRBD1 (5 bases). The CDR3 is 14 residues long. Trimming took 6 bases from V and 1 from J, leaving 9 bases between them.

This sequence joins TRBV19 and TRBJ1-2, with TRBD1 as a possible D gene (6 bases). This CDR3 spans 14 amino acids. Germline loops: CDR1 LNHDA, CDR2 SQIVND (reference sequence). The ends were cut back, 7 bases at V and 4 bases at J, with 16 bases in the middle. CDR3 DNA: TGTGCCAGTACCCTAGGGGGAACGCGCTATGGCTACACCTTC. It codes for CASTLGGTRYGYTF. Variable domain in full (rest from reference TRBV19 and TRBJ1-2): DGGITQSPKYLFRKEGQNVTLSCEQNLNHDAMYWYRQDPGQGLRLIYYSQIVNDFQKGDIAEGYSVSREKKESFPLTVTSAQKNPTAFYLCASTLGGTRYGYTFGSGTRLTVV.

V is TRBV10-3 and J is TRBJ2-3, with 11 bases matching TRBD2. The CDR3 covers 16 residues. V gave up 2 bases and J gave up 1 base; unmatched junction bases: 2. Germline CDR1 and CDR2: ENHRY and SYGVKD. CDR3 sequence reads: CAISELAGGGTDTQYF. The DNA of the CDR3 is TGTGCCATCAGTGAGCTAGCGGGGGGTGGCACAGATACGCAGTATTTT.

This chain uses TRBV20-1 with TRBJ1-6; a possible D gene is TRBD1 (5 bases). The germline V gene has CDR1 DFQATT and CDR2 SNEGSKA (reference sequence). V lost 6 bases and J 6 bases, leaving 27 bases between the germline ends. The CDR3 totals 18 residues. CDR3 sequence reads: CSARGGGSSSYSNSPLHF. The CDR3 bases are TGCAGTGCCCGGGGTGGGGGGTCCTCCTCATATTCTAATTCACCCCTCCACTTT.

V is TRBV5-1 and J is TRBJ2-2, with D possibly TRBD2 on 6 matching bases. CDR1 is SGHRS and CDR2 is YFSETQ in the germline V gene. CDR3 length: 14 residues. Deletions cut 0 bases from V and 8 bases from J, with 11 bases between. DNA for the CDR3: TGCGCCAGCAGCTTGGGCGGGGCTCCGGGGGAGCTGTTTTTT. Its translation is CASSLGGAPGELFF.

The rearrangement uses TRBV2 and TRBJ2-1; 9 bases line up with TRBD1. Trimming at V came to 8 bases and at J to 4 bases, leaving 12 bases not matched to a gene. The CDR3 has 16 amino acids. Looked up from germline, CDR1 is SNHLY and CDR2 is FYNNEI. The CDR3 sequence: CASSPPGTGFYNEQFF. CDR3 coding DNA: TGTGCCAGCTCCCCCCCCGGGACAGGGTTTTACAATGAGCAGTTCTTC.

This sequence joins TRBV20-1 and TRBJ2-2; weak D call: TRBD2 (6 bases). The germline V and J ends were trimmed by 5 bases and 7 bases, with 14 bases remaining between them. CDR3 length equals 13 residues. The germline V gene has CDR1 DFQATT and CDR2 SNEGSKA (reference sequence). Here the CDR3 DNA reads TGCAGTGCTGGACGACTAGTCGGCGGGGAGCTGTTTTTT. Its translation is CSAGRLVGGELFF.

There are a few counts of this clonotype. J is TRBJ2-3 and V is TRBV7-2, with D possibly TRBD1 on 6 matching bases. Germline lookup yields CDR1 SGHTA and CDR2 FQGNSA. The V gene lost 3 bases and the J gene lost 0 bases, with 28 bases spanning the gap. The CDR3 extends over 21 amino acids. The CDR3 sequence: CASSLSNDFLTTGGSTDTQYF. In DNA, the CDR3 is TGTGCCAGCAGCTTGTCCAACGACTTCCTTACGACAGGCGGCAGCACAGATACGCAGTATTTT.

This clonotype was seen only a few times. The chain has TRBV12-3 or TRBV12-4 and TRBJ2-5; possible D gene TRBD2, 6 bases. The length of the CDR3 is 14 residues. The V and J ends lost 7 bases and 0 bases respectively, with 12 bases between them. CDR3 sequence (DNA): TGTGCCAGCACCCAGGCGGGATACCAAGAGACCCAGTACTTC. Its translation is CASTQAGYQETQYF.

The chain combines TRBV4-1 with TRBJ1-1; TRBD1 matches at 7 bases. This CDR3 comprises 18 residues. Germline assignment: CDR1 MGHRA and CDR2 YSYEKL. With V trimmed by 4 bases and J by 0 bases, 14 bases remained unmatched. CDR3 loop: CASSPDYRDSLLNTEAFF. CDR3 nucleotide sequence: TGCGCCAGCAGCCCAGATTACCGGGACAGCCTTTTGAACACTGAAGCTTTCTTT.

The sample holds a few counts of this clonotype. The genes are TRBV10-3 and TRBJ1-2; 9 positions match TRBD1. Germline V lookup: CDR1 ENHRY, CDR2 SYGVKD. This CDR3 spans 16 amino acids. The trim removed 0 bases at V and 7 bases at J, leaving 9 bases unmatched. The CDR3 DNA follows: TGTGCCATCAGTGAGTCGGTCGGGACAGGGCGTTTTGGCTACACCTTC. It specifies CAISESVGTGRFGYTF.

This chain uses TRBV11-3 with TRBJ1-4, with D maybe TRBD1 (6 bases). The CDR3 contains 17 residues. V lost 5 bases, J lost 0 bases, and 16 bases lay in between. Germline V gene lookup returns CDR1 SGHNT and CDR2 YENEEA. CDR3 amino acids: CASSRGQLVATNEKLFF. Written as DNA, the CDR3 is TGTGCCAGCAGCCGAGGACAGTTAGTTGCAACTAATGAAAAACTGTTTTTT.

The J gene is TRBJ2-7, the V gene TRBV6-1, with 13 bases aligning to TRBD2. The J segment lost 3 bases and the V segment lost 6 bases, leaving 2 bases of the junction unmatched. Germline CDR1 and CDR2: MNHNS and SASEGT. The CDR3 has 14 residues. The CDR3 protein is CASRWTSGGYEQYF. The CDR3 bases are TGTGCCAGCAGGTGGACTAGCGGGGGCTACGAGCAGTACTTC.

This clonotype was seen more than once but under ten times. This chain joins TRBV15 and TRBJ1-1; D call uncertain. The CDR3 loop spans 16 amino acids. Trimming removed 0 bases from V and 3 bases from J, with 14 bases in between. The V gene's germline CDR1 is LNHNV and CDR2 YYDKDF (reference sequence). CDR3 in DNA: TGTGCCACCAGCAGAGATAAAAGCCACCAGGACACTGAAGCTTTCTTT. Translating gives CATSRDKSHQDTEAFF.

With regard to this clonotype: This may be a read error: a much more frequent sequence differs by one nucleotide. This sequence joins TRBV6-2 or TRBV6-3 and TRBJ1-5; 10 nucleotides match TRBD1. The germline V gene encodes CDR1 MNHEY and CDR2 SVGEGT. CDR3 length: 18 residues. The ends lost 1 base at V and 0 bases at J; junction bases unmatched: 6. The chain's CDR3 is CASSYLDRGYYSNQPQHF. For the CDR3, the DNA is TGTGCCAGCAGTTACTTGGACAGGGGGTATTATAGCAATCAGCCCCAGCATTTT.

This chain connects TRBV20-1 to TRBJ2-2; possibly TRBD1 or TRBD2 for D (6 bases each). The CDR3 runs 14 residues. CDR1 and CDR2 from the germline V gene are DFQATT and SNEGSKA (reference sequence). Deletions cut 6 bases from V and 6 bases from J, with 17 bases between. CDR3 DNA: TGCAGTGCCCTGGGACACGGGGGTTCCGGGGAGCTGTTTTTT. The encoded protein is CSALGHGGSGELFF.

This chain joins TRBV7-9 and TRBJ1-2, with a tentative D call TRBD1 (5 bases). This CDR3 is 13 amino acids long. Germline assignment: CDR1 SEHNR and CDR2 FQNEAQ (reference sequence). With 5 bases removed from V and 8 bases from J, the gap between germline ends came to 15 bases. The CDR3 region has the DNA TGTGCCAGCAGCCAATGGGGGGGGAAGGGCTACACCTTC. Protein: CASSQWGGKGYTF.

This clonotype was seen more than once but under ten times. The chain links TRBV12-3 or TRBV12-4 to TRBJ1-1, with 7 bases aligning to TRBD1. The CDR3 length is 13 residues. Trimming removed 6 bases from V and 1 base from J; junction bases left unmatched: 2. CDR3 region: CASSRQGNTEAFF. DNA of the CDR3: TGTGCCAGCAGCCGACAGGGGAACACTGAAGCTTTCTTT.

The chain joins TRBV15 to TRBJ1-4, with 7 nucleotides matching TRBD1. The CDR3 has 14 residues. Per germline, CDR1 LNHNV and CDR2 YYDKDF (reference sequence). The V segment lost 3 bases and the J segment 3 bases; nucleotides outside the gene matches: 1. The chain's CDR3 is CATSRGQPNEKLFF. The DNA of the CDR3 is TGTGCCACCAGCAGGGGACAGCCTAATGAAAAACTGTTTTTT.

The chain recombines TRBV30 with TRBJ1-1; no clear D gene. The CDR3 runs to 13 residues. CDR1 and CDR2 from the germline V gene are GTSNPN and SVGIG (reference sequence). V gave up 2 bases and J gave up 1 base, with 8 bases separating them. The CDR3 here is CAWSLISNTEAFF. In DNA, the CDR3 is TGTGCCTGGAGTTTAATTTCGAACACTGAAGCTTTCTTT.